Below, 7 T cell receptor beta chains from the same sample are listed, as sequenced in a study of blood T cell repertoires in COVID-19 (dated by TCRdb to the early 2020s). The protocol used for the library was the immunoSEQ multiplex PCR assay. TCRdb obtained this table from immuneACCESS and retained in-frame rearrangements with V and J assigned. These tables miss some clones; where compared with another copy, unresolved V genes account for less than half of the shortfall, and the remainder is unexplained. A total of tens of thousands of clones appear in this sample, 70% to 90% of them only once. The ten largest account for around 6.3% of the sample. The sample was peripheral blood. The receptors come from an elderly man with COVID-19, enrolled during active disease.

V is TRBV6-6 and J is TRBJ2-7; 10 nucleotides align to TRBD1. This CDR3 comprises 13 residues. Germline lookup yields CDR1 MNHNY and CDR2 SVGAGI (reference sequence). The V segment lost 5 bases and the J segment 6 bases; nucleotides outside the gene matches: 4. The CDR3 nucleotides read TGTGCCAGCAGTCAGACAGGGGGCCTCGAGCAGTACTTC. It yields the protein CASSQTGGLEQYF.

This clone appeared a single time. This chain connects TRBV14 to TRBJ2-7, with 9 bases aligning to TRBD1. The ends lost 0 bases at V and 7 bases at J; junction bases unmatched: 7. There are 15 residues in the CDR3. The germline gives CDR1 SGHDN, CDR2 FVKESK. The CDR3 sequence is CASSQDGTGNREQYF. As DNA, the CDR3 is TGTGCCAGCAGCCAAGACGGGACAGGGAATAGGGAGCAGTACTTC.

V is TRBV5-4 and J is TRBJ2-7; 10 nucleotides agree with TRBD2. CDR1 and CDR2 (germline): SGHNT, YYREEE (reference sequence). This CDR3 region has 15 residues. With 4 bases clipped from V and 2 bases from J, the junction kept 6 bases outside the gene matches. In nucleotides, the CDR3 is TGTGCCAGCAGCCACAGCGGGGGGGGGCCCTACGAGCAGTACTTC. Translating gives CASSHSGGGPYEQYF.

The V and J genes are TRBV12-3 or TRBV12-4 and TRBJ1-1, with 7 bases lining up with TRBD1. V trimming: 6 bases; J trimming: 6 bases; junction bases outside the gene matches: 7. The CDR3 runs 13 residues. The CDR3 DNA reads TGTGCCAGCAGACCTGGGACAGACCCTGAAGCTTTCTTT. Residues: CASRPGTDPEAFF.

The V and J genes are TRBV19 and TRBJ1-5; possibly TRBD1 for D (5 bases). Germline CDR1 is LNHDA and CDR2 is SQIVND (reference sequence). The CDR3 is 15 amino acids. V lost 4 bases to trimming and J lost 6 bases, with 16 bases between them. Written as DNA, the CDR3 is TGTGCCAGTAGTAGCCTCGAGGGGAGGCCTCAGCCCCAGCATTTT. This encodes CASSSLEGRPQPQHF.

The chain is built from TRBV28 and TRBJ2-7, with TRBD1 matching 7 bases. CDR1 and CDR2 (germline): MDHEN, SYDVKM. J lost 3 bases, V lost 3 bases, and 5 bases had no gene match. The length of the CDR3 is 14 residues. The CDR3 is CASSLGTVDYEQYF. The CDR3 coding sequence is TGTGCCAGCAGTTTGGGGACAGTTGACTACGAGCAGTACTTC.

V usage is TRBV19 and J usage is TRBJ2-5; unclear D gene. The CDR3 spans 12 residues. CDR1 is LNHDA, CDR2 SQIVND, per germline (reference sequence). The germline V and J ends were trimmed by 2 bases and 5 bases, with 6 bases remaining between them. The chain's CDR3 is CASSISRETQYF. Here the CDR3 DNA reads TGTGCCAGTAGTATATCTAGGGAGACCCAGTACTTC.